A single sample gave rise to the 20 T cell receptor beta chains below, sequenced in a study of cytomegalovirus exposure and HLA in healthy donors. Researchers ran the PCR with 60 Vbeta and 13 Jbeta primers. Profiling relied on immunoSEQ multiplex PCR, and the TCRdb table lists in-frame clones only, not all of them. Altogether around 180,000 clones are present, around 82% being singletons, with the ten largest covering 5.7%. Sample: PBMCs. The receptor source for this set is a man aged 35 to 55 in good health and CMV-seronegative.

This rearrangement joins TRBV6-1 to TRBJ1-2, with 7 bases aligning to TRBD1. V was clipped by 6 bases and J by 2 bases; unmatched bases: 6. The CDR3 is 14 residues long. Per the germline V gene, CDR1 is MNHNS and CDR2 is SASEGT. This CDR3 is CASRLLDRNYGYTF. CDR3 coding DNA: TGTGCCAGCAGGTTATTGGACAGGAACTATGGCTACACCTTC.

The chain has TRBV2 and TRBJ1-2, with TRBD1 matching over 7 bases. The ends lost 10 bases at V and 4 bases at J; junction bases unmatched: 6. Germline CDR1 reads SNHLY; CDR2 reads FYNNEI. CDR3 length: 12 residues. CDR3 in amino acids: CATQTGPYGYTF. CDR3 bases: TGTGCCACCCAGACAGGGCCCTATGGCTACACCTTC.

The sample holds a few counts of this clone. The rearrangement joins TRBV4-1 to TRBJ2-7, with TRBD1 matching over 8 bases. Germline V lookup: CDR1 MGHRA, CDR2 YSYEKL. The CDR3 contains 14 residues. The J segment lost 1 base and the V segment lost 2 bases, leaving 1 base of the junction unmatched. In nucleotides, the CDR3 is TGCGCCAGCAGCCAACGGACAGGGTCCTACGAGCAGTACTTC. It codes for CASSQRTGSYEQYF.

The V and J genes are TRBV7-3 and TRBJ2-1; TRBD2 agrees at 9 bases. CDR3 length equals 14 residues. Germline V gene data show CDR1 as SGHTA and CDR2 as FQGTGA. V lost 2 bases to trimming and J lost 4 bases; unmatched junction nucleotides: 0. CDR3 in amino acids: CASSLAGGYNEQFF. In DNA, the CDR3 is TGTGCCAGCAGCTTAGCGGGAGGGTACAATGAGCAGTTCTTC. The full variable domain, completed using reference TRBV7-3 and TRBJ2-1, is GAGVSQTPSNKVTEKGKYVELRCDPISGHTALYWYRQSLGQGPEFLIYFQGTGAADDSGLPNDRFFAVRPEGSVSTLKIQRTERGDSAVYLCASSLAGGYNEQFFGPGTRLTVL.

This chain connects TRBV6-5 to TRBJ2-7; weak D call: TRBD1 (6 bases). The germline V and J ends were trimmed by 6 bases and 6 bases, with 15 bases remaining between them. Germline CDR1 reads MNHEY; CDR2 reads SVGAGI. The CDR3 is 13 amino acids. CDR3 coding DNA: TGTGCCAGCAGGCGAACAGGGTCTCGCGAGCAGTACTTC. It encodes CASRRTGSREQYF.

The chain uses TRBV4-1 and TRBJ2-5, with TRBD2 identical over 13 bases. The V gene's germline CDR1 is MGHRA and CDR2 YSYEKL. V was pared by 4 bases and J by 4 bases, with 3 bases of the junction left unmatched. There are 15 residues in the CDR3. The CDR3 region is CASSRGLAGRETQYF. The CDR3 DNA sequence: TGCGCCAGCAGCCGGGGACTAGCGGGGCGAGAGACCCAGTACTTC.

The gene calls are TRBV7-2 and TRBJ2-1; 10 bases match TRBD2. Germline V gene lookup returns CDR1 SGHTA and CDR2 FQGNSA. The CDR3 length is 17 residues. Trimming removed 0 bases from V and 5 bases from J; junction bases left unmatched: 7. CDR3 nucleotides: TGTGCCAGCAGCTTAGCAGTATGGACTAGCGGTCACAATGAGCAGTTCTTC. Residues: CASSLAVWTSGHNEQFF.

The chain employs TRBV6-1 and TRBJ1-6; tentative D call: TRBD1 (6 bases). V lost 1 base to trimming and J lost 0 bases, with 16 bases between them. Germline V gene sequence: CDR1 MNHNS, CDR2 SASEGT. This CDR3 is 19 amino acids long. The CDR3 DNA reads TGTGCCAGCAGTGAAGGCCCCAGGGGTCTCAGCTCCTATAATTCACCCCTCCACTTT. Its translation: CASSEGPRGLSSYNSPLHF.

This clone was detected only a few times. DNA for the CDR3: TGCGCCAGTGGGACTAGCGGGGCCTTGCGTTCCTACGAGCAGTACTTC. Encoded protein: CASGTSGALRSYEQYF. This rearrangement joins TRBV10-2 to TRBJ2-7; the match to TRBD2 covers 13 bases. The germline gives CDR1 WSHSY, CDR2 SAAADI. This CDR3 contains 16 residues. With V trimmed by 9 bases and J by 1 base, 9 bases remained unmatched.

This sequence joins TRBV30 and TRBJ2-7; D might be TRBD1 (6 bases). V was cut by 2 bases and J by 6 bases, with 14 bases left in between. CDR3 size: 13 residues. CDR1 is GTSNPN, CDR2 SVGIG, per germline (reference sequence). CDR3 sequence (DNA): TGTGCCTGGAGTAACCAGGGGAGAGGCGAGCAGTACTTC. Translating gives CAWSNQGRGEQYF.

A few counts support this clone. CDR3 amino acids: CASSPSGTGKETQYF. CDR3 bases: TGTGCCAGCAGCCCTTCTGGGACAGGGAAAGAGACCCAGTACTTC. The V call is TRBV7-7, the J call TRBJ2-5, with 9 bases that match TRBD1. The trim removed 5 bases at V and 3 bases at J, leaving 7 bases unmatched. CDR3 length equals 15 residues. The germline CDR1 and CDR2 sequences are SSHAT and FNYEAQ (reference sequence).

The genes are TRBV6-1 and TRBJ1-2, with TRBD1 as a possible D gene (6 bases). Looked up from germline, CDR1 is MNHNS and CDR2 is SASEGT. This CDR3 is 11 amino acids long. The ends were cut back, 9 bases at V and 4 bases at J, with 9 bases in the middle. The CDR3 coding sequence is TGTGCCAGTCAGGGGAGCTATGGCTACACCTTC. This codes for CASQGSYGYTF.

Turning to this clone: Mismatch with germline at one junction end may stem from a read error. V and J are TRBV7-3 and TRBJ2-7; perhaps TRBD2 as D (5 bases). Germline V gene data show CDR1 as SGHTA and CDR2 as FQGTGA. CDR3 length: 14 amino acids. The CDR3, as DNA: TGTGCCAGCAGCTTGTCCGGAGGATCCTGCGAGCAGTACTTC. It translates to CASSLSGGSCEQYF.

CDR3 residues: CASSPGGRPYEQYF. The CDR3 coding sequence is TGTGCCAGCTCACCAGGCGGAAGGCCCTACGAGCAGTACTTC. J is TRBJ2-7 and V is TRBV18; D uncertain. This CDR3 comprises 14 residues. Germline V lookup: CDR1 KGHSH, CDR2 LQKENI. The V end lost 2 bases, the J end lost 2 bases, and 10 bases lay between the germline ends. The variable domain in full, completed from reference TRBV18 and TRBJ2-7, reads NAGVMQNPRHLVRRRGQEARLRCSPMKGHSHVYWYRQLPEEGLKFMVYLQKENIIDESGMPKERFSAEFPKEGPSILRIQQVVRGDSAAYFCASSPGGRPYEQYFGPGTRLTVT.

This clone appeared a single time. The chain carries TRBV11-2 and TRBJ1-1; tentative D call: TRBD1 (5 bases). The CDR3 contains 13 residues. CDR1 is SGHAT and CDR2 is FQNNGV in the germline V gene. Trimming cost V 3 bases and J 1 base, with 6 bases left between them. CDR3 in amino acids: CASSFGGNTEAFF. In nucleotides, the CDR3 is TGTGCCAGCAGCTTCGGGGGGAACACTGAAGCTTTCTTT.

This chain uses TRBV23-1 with TRBJ1-2; 8 bases align to TRBD1. TRBV23-1 falls under the ORF class, with uncertain function. The CDR3 totals 13 residues. The junction had 3 bases not matched to a gene; V was cut back by 1 base and J by 8 bases. CDR3 residues: CASSQYRGEGYTF. Here the CDR3 DNA reads TGCGCCAGCAGTCAATACAGGGGGGAAGGCTACACCTTC.

The chain recombines TRBV4-3 with TRBJ1-3; D might be TRBD1 (5 bases). CDR3 size: 16 residues. With 0 bases removed from V and 1 base from J, the gap between germline ends came to 10 bases. Germline V gene lookup returns CDR1 LGHNA and CDR2 YSLEER. The CDR3 loop is CASSQDRGRSGNTIYF. As DNA, the CDR3 is TGCGCCAGCAGCCAAGATCGGGGGAGGTCTGGAAACACCATATATTTT.

The V call is TRBV5-4, the J call TRBJ1-4; TRBD1 is a possible D gene (5 bases). The CDR3 has 13 residues. Trimming shortened V by 4 bases and J by 5 bases, and 9 bases separated the two germline ends. Germline V CDR1 and CDR2: SGHNT, YYREEE (reference sequence). CDR3 in DNA: TGTGCCAGCAGCCCGGAGGGGAATGAAAAACTGTTTTTT. Protein product: CASSPEGNEKLFF.

The table lists this clone with a count of one. The rearrangement joins TRBV18 to TRBJ2-2; TRBD1 matches at 9 bases. The CDR3 sequence is 17 residues long. The germline gives CDR1 KGHSH, CDR2 LQKENI. V shed 2 bases and J 5 bases; nucleotides not matched to a gene: 9. CDR3 amino acids: CASSPIPGQGGTGELFF. As DNA, the CDR3 is TGTGCCAGCTCACCAATCCCGGGACAGGGAGGAACCGGGGAGCTGTTTTTT.

The chain couples TRBV9 to TRBJ2-2; no clear D. This CDR3 comprises 12 residues. CDR1 and CDR2 (germline): SGDLS, YYNGEE. V shed 2 bases and J shed 8 bases, with 7 bases lying between them. The CDR3 DNA follows: TGTGCCAGCAGCGTGGGCCTTGGGGAGCTGTTTTTT. Residues: CASSVGLGELFF. The full variable domain, rest sourced from reference TRBV9 and TRBJ2-2, is DSGVTQTPKHLITATGQRVTLRCSPRSGDLSVYWYQQSLDQGLQFLIQYYNGEERAKGNILERFSAQQFPDLHSELNLSSLELGDSALYFCASSVGLGELFFGEGSRLTVL.